This T cell receptor beta chain was recovered during a study of blood T cell repertoires in COVID-19. Study in general: PBMCs, B-cell-depleted T cells, or T cells were the source of the cDNA or gDNA that made up the material.

The protocol was immunoSEQ multiplex PCR, while the TCRdb copy is restricted to in-frame clones and leaves out a portion. The repertoire holds some 50,000 clones, with about nine tenths as singletons. Trimming took 6 bases from V and 2 from J; bases not matched to a gene: 9. The CDR3 consists of 18 residues. Looked up from germline, CDR1 is MNHEY and CDR2 is SMNVEV (reference sequence). The origin of this receptor is a human donor in a cohort sampled during active COVID-19. The chain combines TRBV27 with TRBJ2-1, with 14 bases matching TRBD2. The sequenced sample consisted of peripheral blood. The CDR3 loop reads CASRPGLAGGRTYNEQFF. In DNA form, the CDR3 reads TGTGCCAGCAGACCCGGACTAGCGGGGGGCCGGACCTACAATGAGCAGTTCTTC.